This T cell receptor beta chain was sequenced in a study of monozygotic twins with inflammatory bowel disease. Study-level results: Healthy co-twins, by inverse Simpson, had higher TCRbeta diversity than their siblings with IBD. Reduced clonotype sharing with other individuals was observed in IBD patients relative to healthy twins, especially with disease activity.

Generation of cDNA took place in eight separate reactions per sample. With the 5' RACE reads reprocessed, TCRdb shows one record per CDR3 protein and no DNA. This table holds approximately 400,000 distinct CDR3 sequences. The CDR3 contains 15 residues. Turning to this clonotype: The antigen is unknown.

J is TRBJ2-5 and V is TRBV12-3 or TRBV12-4; TCRdb gives TRBD1 as the D gene, but with no DNA this cannot be confirmed. The sequence was collected from a human donor with ulcerative colitis or Crohn's disease, or a healthy co-twin of an affected twin (not recorded which). The sample was blood. CDR3 loop: CASSPVWTGEETQYF.